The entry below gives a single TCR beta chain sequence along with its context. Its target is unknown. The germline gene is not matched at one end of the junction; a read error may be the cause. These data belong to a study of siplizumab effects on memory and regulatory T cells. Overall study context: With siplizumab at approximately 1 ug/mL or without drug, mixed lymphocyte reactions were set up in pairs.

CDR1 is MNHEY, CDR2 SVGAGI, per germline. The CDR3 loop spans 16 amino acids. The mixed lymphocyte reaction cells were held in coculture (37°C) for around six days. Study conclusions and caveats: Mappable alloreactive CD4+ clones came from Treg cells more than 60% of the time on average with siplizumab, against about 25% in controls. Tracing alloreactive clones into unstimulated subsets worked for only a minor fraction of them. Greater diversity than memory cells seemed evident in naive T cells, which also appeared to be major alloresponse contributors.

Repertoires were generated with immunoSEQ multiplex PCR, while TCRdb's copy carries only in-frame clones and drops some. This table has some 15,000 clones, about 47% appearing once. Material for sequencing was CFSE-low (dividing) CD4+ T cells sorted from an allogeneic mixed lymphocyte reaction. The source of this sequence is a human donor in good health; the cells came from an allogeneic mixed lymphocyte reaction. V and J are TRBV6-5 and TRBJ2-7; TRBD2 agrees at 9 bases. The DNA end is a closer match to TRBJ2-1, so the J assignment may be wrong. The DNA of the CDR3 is TGTGCCAGCAGTTACTCGGGCGGGGGGGCCTATAATGAGCAGTTCTTC. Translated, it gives CASSYSGGGAYNEQFF.